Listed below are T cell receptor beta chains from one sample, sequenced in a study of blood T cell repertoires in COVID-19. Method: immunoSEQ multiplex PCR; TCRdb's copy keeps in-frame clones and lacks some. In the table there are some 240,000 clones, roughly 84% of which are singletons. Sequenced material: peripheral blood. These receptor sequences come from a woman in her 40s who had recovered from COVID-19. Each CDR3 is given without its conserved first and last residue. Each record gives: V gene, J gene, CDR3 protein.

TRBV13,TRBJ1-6,ASSSRQGWSGGSPLH
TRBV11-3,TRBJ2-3,ASSLLSTDTQY
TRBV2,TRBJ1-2,ASSESKRGGPYGYT
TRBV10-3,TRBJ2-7,AISQGARRTYEQY
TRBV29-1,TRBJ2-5,SVGTGKETQY
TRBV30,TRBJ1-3,AWSVNGRNTIY
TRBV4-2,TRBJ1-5,ASSPQGTGSQPQH
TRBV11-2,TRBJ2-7,ASSREGRFTYEQY
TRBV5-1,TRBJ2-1,ASSTQGGGNEQF
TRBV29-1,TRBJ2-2,SAGTRDRENTGELF
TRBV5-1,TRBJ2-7,ASSLYRPGEQY
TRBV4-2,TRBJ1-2,ASSQEQVANYGYT
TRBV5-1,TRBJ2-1,ASSFNNEQF
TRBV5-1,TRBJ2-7,ASSLRDSYEQY
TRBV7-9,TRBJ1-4,ASNLDGRHEKLF
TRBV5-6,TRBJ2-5,ASRRLATGETQY
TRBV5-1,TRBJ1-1,ASSSGTGYTEAF
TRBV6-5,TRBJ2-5,ASSYSGGIGIETQY
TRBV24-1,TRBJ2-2,ATSEVGGATGELF
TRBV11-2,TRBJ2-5,ASSLGTLGGETQY
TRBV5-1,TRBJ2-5,ASSLGGGETQY
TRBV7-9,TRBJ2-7,ASSSIGGYEQY
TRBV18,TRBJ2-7,ASSPGTGVSYEQY
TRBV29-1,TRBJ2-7,SAQVRQGTYEQY
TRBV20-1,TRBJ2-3,SALQGPTQY
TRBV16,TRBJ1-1,ASTSAGGSGEWAF
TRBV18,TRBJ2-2,ASSPVTVITGELF
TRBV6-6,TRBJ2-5,ASSYPDRTTQY
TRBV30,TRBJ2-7,AWSGGRYEQY
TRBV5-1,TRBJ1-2,ASSLEVGGSNYGYT
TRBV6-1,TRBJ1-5,ASSDPDRASNQPQH
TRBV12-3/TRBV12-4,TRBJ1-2,ASSSSYGYT
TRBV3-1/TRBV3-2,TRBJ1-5,ASSQGEHQPQH
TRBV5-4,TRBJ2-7,ASSSRGGVQPEQY
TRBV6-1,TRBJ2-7,ASSDEGEQY